A selection of T cell receptor beta chains follows, all from one sample in a study of blood T cell repertoires in COVID-19. Some clones are missing from TCRdb's copy, which holds only in-frame ones; the method was immunoSEQ multiplex PCR. The repertoire consists of some 200,000 clones, with roughly 80% occurring once and the leading ten covering less than 6%. Sequencing was carried out using peripheral blood. These receptors all come from a woman aged 70 to 79 with COVID-19, enrolled during active disease. Each CDR3 is given with its conserved first and last residue. The D gene is left open where the match is weak.

V gene,J gene,D gene,CDR3 DNA,CDR3 protein
TRBV28,TRBJ1-2,TRBD1,TGTGCCAGCAGTCGCGGGACAGGGCCACACTATGGCTACACCTTC,CASSRGTGPHYGYTF
TRBV3-1/TRBV3-2,TRBJ1-2,NA,TGTGCCAGCAGCCCGGTGAGGGATGGCTACACCTTC,CASSPVRDGYTF
TRBV20-1,TRBJ1-5,NA,TGCAGTGCTAGTTCGGGGATCAATCAGCCCCAGCATTTT,CSASSGINQPQHF
TRBV5-5,TRBJ1-5,TRBD1,TGTGCCAGCAGCTCACAGGGGAGTAGCAATCAGCCCCAGCATTTT,CASSSQGSSNQPQHF
TRBV13,TRBJ2-5,NA,TGTGCCAGCAGCTCTTCGTTGGGCAGGGGCAAGGAGACCCAGTACTTC,CASSSSLGRGKETQYF
TRBV28,TRBJ1-5,NA,TGTGCCAGCAGGTTGACTTCTCAGCCCCAGCATTTT,CASRLTSQPQHF
TRBV5-1,TRBJ2-2,NA,TGCGCCAGCAATGAACAGGTCGGGGAGCTGTTTTTT,CASNEQVGELFF
TRBV28,TRBJ2-7,TRBD2,TGTGCCAGCAGTTCTGCGTGGGAGCGGGAGGAACGCTTC,CASSSAWEREERF
TRBV20-1,TRBJ1-5,NA,TGCAGTGCTAGTCACGTAAGAGACAACTGGGATCAGCCCCAGCATTTT,CSASHVRDNWDQPQHF
TRBV30,TRBJ2-5,NA,TGTGCCTGGAGCAGAATGGGCGGGGAGACCCAGTACTTC,CAWSRMGGETQYF
TRBV5-1,TRBJ1-2,NA,TGCGCCAGCAGCTTGGATGGGGGGGACTATGGCTACACCTTC,CASSLDGGDYGYTF
TRBV28,TRBJ2-7,NA,TGTGCCAGCAGTTTCGGCGGGGTGGGGTACGAGCAGTACTTC,CASSFGGVGYEQYF
TRBV7-9,TRBJ1-1,NA,TGTGCCAGCAGCTTAGGTAGTGGGAACACTGAAGCTTTCTTT,CASSLGSGNTEAFF
TRBV19,TRBJ1-1,TRBD1,TGTGCCAGTAGTATCATCCGGACAGGGGGCACTGAAGCTTTCTTT,CASSIIRTGGTEAFF
TRBV27,TRBJ2-3,TRBD2,TGTGCCAGCAGTTTGGGACTAGTTTCCACAGATACGCAGTATTTT,CASSLGLVSTDTQYF
TRBV5-4,TRBJ2-3,TRBD2,TGTGCCAGCAGCTTGTACAGACTAGCCGGCACAGATACGCAGTATTTT,CASSLYRLAGTDTQYF
TRBV11-2,TRBJ2-3,NA,TGTGCCAGCAGCCTAGAAGGCCGGGGTAGAGACACAGATACGCAGTATTTT,CASSLEGRGRDTDTQYF
TRBV6-2/TRBV6-3,TRBJ2-7,NA,TGTGCCAGCAGTTCAGGACAGCGCCCTGTATACGAGCAGTACTTC,CASSSGQRPVYEQYF